The rows below give T cell receptor beta chains drawn from one sample of a study of blood T cell repertoires in COVID-19. The repertoire was sequenced with immunoSEQ multiplex PCR; TCRdb's copy has only in-frame clones and lacks some. The data show 120,000 to 150,000 clones, over 80% seen once. The sample consisted of peripheral blood. Source of these receptors: a human donor in a cohort sampled during active COVID-19. Each CDR3 is given with its conserved first and last residue. D genes are given only for firm matches. The listing skips clone size in some rows; elsewhere it reads once, few, many or a size class.

TRBJ2-2 | - | 15 | TRBV3-1/TRBV3-2 | - | TGTGCCAGCAGCCAAGACCTAGTCGGTACCGGGGAGCTGTTTTTT | CASSQDLVGTGELFF
TRBJ2-3 | - | 12 | TRBV18 | - | TGTGCCAGCTCACCACCCGGGGATACGCAGTATTTT | CASSPPGDTQYF
TRBJ1-1 | - | 14 | TRBV5-1 | - | TGCGCCAGCAGCTTTCTTGATTCAGGCACTGAAGCTTTCTTT | CASSFLDSGTEAFF
TRBJ2-5 | TRBD2 | 15 | TRBV5-1 | - | TGCGCCAGCAGCTTGGACCACGGGAGGGAAGAGACCCAGTACTTC | CASSLDHGREETQYF
TRBJ2-1 | - | 12 | TRBV7-2 | - | TGTGCCAGCAGCAACATAAAATCCGAGCAGTTCTTC | CASSNIKSEQFF
TRBJ2-3 | TRBD2 | 16 | TRBV7-2 | - | TGTGCCAGCAGCTTAGCGGGGACTAGCGGGACAGATACGCAGTATTTT | CASSLAGTSGTDTQYF
TRBJ2-5 | TRBD2 | 15 | TRBV9 | - | TGTGCCAGCAGCGTAGCTGAGGGAGGGAAAGAGACCCAGTACTTC | CASSVAEGGKETQYF
TRBJ2-1 | - | 12 | TRBV7-9 | - | TGTGCCAGCAGCTTAATTGGAGGGGAGCAGTTCTTC | CASSLIGGEQFF
TRBJ2-5 | TRBD2 | 15 | TRBV19 | - | TGTGCCAGTCAGTCGGGTAGCGGGGGGAAAGAGACCCAGTACTTC | CASQSGSGGKETQYF
TRBJ2-7 | TRBD2 | 18 | TRBV7-9 | few | TGTGCCAGCAGCTTATCGGCTAGCGGGAGGGCCGGGACCTACGAGCAGTACTTC | CASSLSASGRAGTYEQYF
TRBJ2-2 | - | 13 | TRBV18 | - | TGTGCCAGCTCACCGGACAGCTGGGGGGAGCTGTTTTTT | CASSPDSWGELFF
TRBJ2-3 | - | 12 | TRBV15 | - | TGTGCCACCAGCAGCCCCCGGGATACGCAGTATTTT | CATSSPRDTQYF
TRBJ2-7 | TRBD1 | 14 | TRBV19 | - | TGTGCCAGTAGTATAGGCAGGGGGCAATACGAGCAGTACTTC | CASSIGRGQYEQYF
TRBJ2-1 | - | 19 | TRBV21-1 | - | TGTGCCAGCAAACCCCTAGCGGGAGTCTTCGTTAGCTCCTACAATGAGCAGTTCTTC | CASKPLAGVFVSSYNEQFF
TRBJ2-1 | TRBD1 | 16 | TRBV5-6 | - | TGTGCCAGCAGCGGCCAGGGACAGCTAACTTACAATGAGCAGTTCTTC | CASSGQGQLTYNEQFF
TRBJ2-1 | TRBD1 | 15 | TRBV9 | - | TGTGCCAGCAGCGGACCGGGACAGGGCATTAATGAGCAGTTCTTC | CASSGPGQGINEQFF
TRBJ2-7 | - | 12 | TRBV6-5 | - | TGTGCCAGCAGTTCCTCGGTTCGGGAGCAGTACTTC | CASSSSVREQYF
TRBJ2-1 | - | 12 | TRBV27 | - | TGTGCCAGCAGTCTGAAGCACAATGAGCAGTTCTTC | CASSLKHNEQFF
TRBJ2-3 | TRBD2 | 16 | TRBV9 | - | TGTGCCAGCTCCCGACTAGCGGGAGGGCAGGGAGATACGCAGTATTTT | CASSRLAGGQGDTQYF
TRBJ2-2 | - | 15 | TRBV11-1 | - | TGTGCCAGCAGCCCTCGGACAGATTACACCGGGGAGCTGTTTTTT | CASSPRTDYTGELFF
TRBJ2-1 | TRBD2 | 14 | TRBV27 | - | TGTGCCAGCAGTGTAGGAGCGGGGGACAATGAGCAGTTCTTC | CASSVGAGDNEQFF
TRBJ2-6 | TRBD1 | 17 | TRBV2 | few | TGTGCCACCGTACGGGACAGGGCTAACTCTGGGGCCAACGTCCTGACTTTC | CATVRDRANSGANVLTF
TRBJ1-1 | - | 13 | TRBV24-1 | - | TGTGCCACCAGTGATTGGAGGGGCACTGAAGCTTTCTTT | CATSDWRGTEAFF
TRBJ2-5 | TRBD1 | 13 | TRBV6-5 | - | TGTGCCAGCGGACAGGGTTGGAGGGAGACCCAGTACTTC | CASGQGWRETQYF
TRBJ1-4 | TRBD1 | 15 | TRBV19 | few | TGTGCCAGTACCACCCCAAACAGGGGGGGAGAAAAACTGTTTTTT | CASTTPNRGGEKLFF
TRBJ2-1 | TRBD2 | 16 | TRBV7-3 | - | TGTGCCAGCAGCCCACTAGCGGGAGTCTCCTACAATGAGCAGTTCTTC | CASSPLAGVSYNEQFF
TRBJ2-6 | TRBD1 | 20 | TRBV19 | - | TGTGCCAGTAGTATAGGCCCCGGACAGGGCGCTGTCTCTGGGGCCAACGTCCTGACTTTC | CASSIGPGQGAVSGANVLTF
TRBJ2-7 | - | 13 | TRBV19 | - | TGTGCCAGTAGTATACGGGAAGGGCTCGAGCAGTACTTC | CASSIREGLEQYF
TRBJ1-2 | - | 16 | TRBV7-9 | - | TGTGCCAGCAGCTTCGTAAACAGGAGACATAACTATGGCTACACCTTC | CASSFVNRRHNYGYTF
TRBJ2-7 | - | 12 | TRBV7-3 | - | TGTGCCAGCAGCTTGCCAGGGGCCGAGCAGTACTTC | CASSLPGAEQYF
TRBJ2-7 | TRBD2 | 13 | TRBV5-1 | few | TGCGCCAGCGCGCGGGAGTTACTCTACGAGCAGTACTTC | CASARELLYEQYF
TRBJ1-1 | - | 16 | TRBV7-8 | - | TGTGCCAGCAGCTTAATTTCCCAGGGGCGCGGCACTGAAGCTTTCTTT | CASSLISQGRGTEAFF
TRBJ2-7 | - | 15 | TRBV5-1 | - | TGCGCCAGCAGCTTGTCTATTCCCCGCATCTACGAGCAGTACTTC | CASSLSIPRIYEQYF